Sequencing of this T cell receptor beta chain was carried out in a study of T cells in Graves' hyperthyroidism and ophthalmopathy. TCR beta CDR3 regions were amplified from RNA. HTBI primers were the set used in a first-round RT-PCR of the TCR CDR3. TCRdb passed the multiplex PCR reads through MiXCR, listing each CDR3 protein once. The table shows about 600,000 distinct CDR3 sequences, with about a sixth occurring only once. The CDR3 is 15 amino acids. The V end was cut by 5 bases, the J end by 1 base, with 14 bases between. Germline V CDR1 and CDR2: MGHRA, YSYEKL. Overall study results and limits: Most clonotypes that expanded in the thyroid above 0.001 also showed up in blood.

This clonotype was seen a few times. The antigen is not known. This chain connects TRBV4-1 to TRBJ2-5, with a possible D match to TRBD2 (6 bases). Sequencing used blood. This clonotype originated in a middle-aged woman with Graves' ophthalmopathy. For the CDR3, the DNA is TGCGCCAGCAGCGGTCCCGGGAGCGGCCAAGAGACCCAGTACTTC. It is translated as CASSGPGSGQETQYF.